Following are 14 T cell receptor beta chains from one sample sequenced in a study of shared clonotypes between healthy human individuals (TCRdb year 2020). Libraries were built with the immunoSEQ multiplex PCR assay. The table was pulled from immuneACCESS by TCRdb, which kept in-frame rearrangements only. Such tables lose some clones; where checked, under half of the loss comes from unresolved V genes, and the rest has no known cause. This sample lists 500,000 to 700,000 clones; 85% to 95% were detected once. Jointly, the top ten make up over 0.095% of the sample. CD8 naive samples were CD45RO-negative cells positively selected for CCR7, giving a CD45RA+CCR7+ population that excluded TemRA cells. Material for sequencing was naive CD8+ T cells sorted from blood. This specimen's cell subset or site label, interpreted: CD45RA+CCR7+. Source of these receptors: a woman in her 30s in good health.

The rearrangement uses TRBV7-9 and TRBJ1-6, with TRBD1 identical over 7 bases. Germline-derived CDR1 and CDR2 are SEHNR and FQNEAQ (reference sequence). J was trimmed by 13 bases and V by 5 bases; bases with no gene match: 11. The CDR3 loop spans 14 amino acids. CDR3 region: CASSLSLTGSPLHF. CDR3 in DNA: TGTGCCAGCAGCCTATCCTTGACAGGGAGCCCCCTCCACTTT.

The V gene is TRBV9, the J gene TRBJ2-3; D is unclear. The CDR3 spans 14 residues. Germline assignment: CDR1 SGDLS and CDR2 YYNGEE. The V gene lost 3 bases and the J gene lost 0 bases, with 8 bases spanning the gap. The DNA of the CDR3 is TGTGCCAGCAGCGCCTGGGCTAGCACAGATACGCAGTATTTT. It yields the protein CASSAWASTDTQYF.

This clone was seen a few times. The V and J genes are TRBV18 and TRBJ1-1; D gene uncertain. The CDR3 extends over 13 amino acids. Trimming pared 2 bases from V and 6 bases from J, leaving 10 bases between. Per germline, CDR1 KGHSH and CDR2 LQKENI. The CDR3 spells CASSPISPPEAFF. The CDR3 DNA sequence: TGTGCCAGCTCACCAATCTCCCCCCCTGAAGCTTTCTTT.

V is TRBV7-9 and J is TRBJ2-7; the match to TRBD2 covers 7 bases. Germline loops: CDR1 SEHNR, CDR2 FQNEAQ (reference sequence). The CDR3 totals 15 residues. V shed 1 base, J shed 6 bases, and the junction held 9 bases outside the gene matches. The CDR3, as DNA: TGTGCCAGCAGCTTAGTTTTTGCGGGAGAGGGCGAGCAGTACTTC. Translation gives CASSLVFAGEGEQYF.

For the CDR3, the DNA is TGTGCCATCAGTGAGCTGACTAGCAAGAACACCGGGGAGCTGTTTTTT. Protein: CAISELTSKNTGELFF. V and J are TRBV10-3 and TRBJ2-2; 7 nucleotides agree with TRBD2. The length of the CDR3 is 16 residues. The V gene's germline CDR1 is ENHRY and CDR2 SYGVKD. The V segment lost 2 bases and the J segment 1 base; nucleotides outside the gene matches: 4.

As concerns this clone: The junction shows a germline mismatch at one end, possibly a read error. V usage is TRBV28 and J usage is TRBJ1-2, with 8 bases aligning to TRBD1. Germline lookup yields CDR1 MDHEN and CDR2 SYDVKM. The CDR3 has 16 residues. The CDR3 reads CASSLYPATARTGLNF. The CDR3 DNA follows: TGTGCCAGCAGTTTATACCCCGCAACGGCACGGACAGGGCTCAACTTC.

This clone was counted a single time. The V and J genes are TRBV4-2 and TRBJ2-7; unclear D gene. Germline V gives CDR1 LGHNA, CDR2 YNFKEQ. CDR3 length equals 14 residues. V was clipped by 1 base and J by 3 bases, with 10 bases between them. CDR3 sequence: CASSQGNSVYEQYF. In DNA form, the CDR3 reads TGTGCCAGCAGCCAAGGGAACTCCGTCTACGAGCAGTACTTC.

J is TRBJ2-2 and V is TRBV11-2, with D unclear. The CDR3 is made up of 13 amino acids. V shed 4 bases and J shed 5 bases, with 8 bases lying between them. Germline lookup yields CDR1 SGHAT and CDR2 FQNNGV. In DNA form, the CDR3 reads TGTGCCAGCAGCTCCAAACCGACCGGGGAGCTGTTTTTT. The encoded protein is CASSSKPTGELFF.

The V and J genes are TRBV2 and TRBJ2-1; D is unresolved. This CDR3 is built from 14 residues. Germline assignment: CDR1 SNHLY and CDR2 FYNNEI. The germline V and J ends were trimmed by 3 bases and 7 bases, with 13 bases remaining between them. As DNA, the CDR3 is TGTGCCAGCAGTGACGAAATCTTGTTTAATGAGCAGTTCTTC. This codes for CASSDEILFNEQFF.

V and J are TRBV7-9 and TRBJ2-1; 13 positions agree with TRBD2. Germline-derived CDR1 and CDR2 are SEHNR and FQNEAQ (reference sequence). CDR3 length equals 16 residues. With V trimmed by 5 bases and J by 2 bases, 3 bases remained unmatched. The CDR3 reads CASSRTSGSPYNEQFF. The CDR3 DNA follows: TGTGCCAGCAGCCGGACTAGCGGGAGTCCCTACAATGAGCAGTTCTTC.

The V and J genes are TRBV7-9 and TRBJ2-5, with D maybe TRBD2 (5 bases). The CDR3 extends over 13 amino acids. CDR1 and CDR2 (germline): SEHNR, FQNEAQ (reference sequence). Trimming stripped 8 bases from V and 5 bases from J, with 15 bases between. The CDR3 region is CASHSGFGETQYF. Written as DNA, the CDR3 is TGTGCCAGCCACTCGGGATTCGGGGAGACCCAGTACTTC.

This clone was picked up one time. The V and J genes are TRBV10-1 and TRBJ2-2; D call uncertain. Germline values: CDR1 WNHNN, CDR2 SYGVQD (reference sequence). V was pared by 3 bases and J by 3 bases, with 8 bases between. CDR3 size: 14 residues. The CDR3 protein is CASSELADTGELFF. The CDR3 bases are TGCGCCAGCAGTGAATTAGCTGACACCGGGGAGCTGTTTTTT.

This chain connects TRBV13 to TRBJ2-7; D is perhaps TRBD2 (5 bases). The length of the CDR3 is 13 residues. Germline V CDR1 and CDR2: PRHDT, FYEKMQ (reference sequence). Trimming pared 2 bases from V and 5 bases from J, leaving 10 bases between. The CDR3 sequence is CASSLFNGDEQYF. The CDR3 DNA reads as TGTGCCAGCAGCTTATTCAACGGGGACGAGCAGTACTTC.

CDR3 sequence reads: CAGRSSPTTEQYF. The CDR3, as DNA: TGTGCCGGTCGTAGCAGCCCGACGACCGAGCAGTACTTC. J is TRBJ2-7 and V is TRBV10-3, with D uncertain. Between the trimmed V and J ends, which lost 11 bases and 6 bases, there was a span of 20 bases. Germline values: CDR1 ENHRY, CDR2 SYGVKD. There are 13 residues in the CDR3.